The clone carrying this T cell receptor (beta chain) was seen just once. Its antigen is currently unknown. V was clipped by 4 bases and J by 0 bases, with 13 bases between them. Germline-derived CDR1 and CDR2 are MNHEY and SVGAGI. The CDR3 sequence is 15 residues long. The data belong to a study of PD-1 blockade in classical Hodgkin lymphoma. Every one of the patients relapsed after autologous stem cell transplantation (brentuximab vedotin exposure was variable). Complete response, partial response or progressive disease was recorded as best response. Whole-study results and caveats: Relapsed/refractory patients reportedly had the lowest baseline TCR diversity, below newly diagnosed patients, who were below healthy donors.

This table comes from immunoSEQ multiplex PCR, and its TCRdb copy is limited to in-frame clones, with some not included. The top ten hold roughly 15% of the sample, which has more than 35,000 clones, over 60% seen once. The sample here was peripheral blood mononuclear cells (PBMCs), taken before the second cycle of nivolumab. The TCR was taken from a human donor with classical Hodgkin lymphoma. The genes are TRBV6-5 and TRBJ2-7; D perhaps matches TRBD1 (6 bases). CDR3 bases: TGTGCCAGCAGTTCTACCGGGACAACCTCCTACGAGCAGTACTTC. Its protein product is CASSSTGTTSYEQYF.